This T cell receptor beta chain was profiled in a study of blood T cell repertoires in COVID-19. Across the study: Acute and convalescent COVID-19 specimens originated in the United States, Italy and Spain. Sample material is recorded as cDNA or gDNA derived from T cells, B-cell-depleted T cells, or PBMCs.

Produced via immunoSEQ multiplex PCR; TCRdb's table is partial and in-frame only. The sample carries approximately 170,000 clones, about nine tenths recorded once. V lost 6 bases and J lost 8, with 21 bases in between. Per the germline V gene, CDR1 is MNHEY and CDR2 is SMNVEV (reference sequence). This CDR3 region has 15 residues. The specimen was peripheral blood. The TCR sequence derives from a woman in her 70s with acute or convalescent COVID-19. V usage is TRBV27 and J usage is TRBJ2-3; D might be TRBD2 (6 bases). Written as DNA, the CDR3 is TGTGCCAGCAGGTTGGGCCGACTAGTTCGAGGTACGCAGTATTTT. Its protein is CASRLGRLVRGTQYF.